The 5 T cell receptor beta chains given below trace back to one sample, sequenced in a study of T cell responses to AZD1222 COVID-19 vaccine. Libraries were prepared by immunoSEQ multiplex PCR; TCRdb keeps only in-frame clonotypes and omits some of them. The repertoire holds roughly 150,000 clones, 90% seen once, with approximately 1.6% in the top ten. Specimen: peripheral blood, collected 28 days after the second AZD1222 dose. The receptors were sampled from an adult who received the AZD1222 COVID-19 vaccine.

The V call is TRBV3-1 (or the pseudogene TRBV3-2), the J call TRBJ2-5, with TRBD1 as a possible D gene (5 bases). CDR1 and CDR2 (germline): LGHDT, YNNKEL (reference sequence). V lost 7 bases to trimming and J lost 5 bases, with 17 bases between them. The CDR3 covers 14 residues. CDR3 in DNA: TGTGCCAGCATGGTAAACAGGTTCCGGGAGACCCAGTACTTC. The encoded protein is CASMVNRFRETQYF.

The J gene is TRBJ2-1, the V gene TRBV4-1; the D gene could be TRBD1 or TRBD2 (5 bases each). The V end lost 3 bases, the J end lost 9 bases, and 18 bases lay between the germline ends. CDR1 is MGHRA, CDR2 YSYEKL, per germline. This CDR3 has 15 residues. The CDR3 reads CASSHKTGQLSEQFF. CDR3 bases: TGCGCCAGCAGCCACAAAACGGGGCAGCTGAGTGAGCAGTTCTTC.

The chain links TRBV6-5 to TRBJ2-3; D ambiguous. V lost 0 bases to trimming and J lost 0 bases, with 10 bases between them. The CDR3 length is 16 residues. Germline V gene lookup returns CDR1 MNHEY and CDR2 SVGAGI. The CDR3 nucleotides are TGTGCCAGCAGTTACTCGTTCCTAACTAGCACAGATACGCAGTATTTT. This gives the protein CASSYSFLTSTDTQYF.

The rearrangement uses TRBV6-1 and TRBJ1-4; D gene uncertain. V was shortened by 2 bases and J by 8 bases, with 15 bases between the two germline ends. Looked up from germline, CDR1 is MNHNS and CDR2 is SASEGT. This CDR3 region has 15 residues. In DNA form, the CDR3 reads TGTGCCAGCAGTGAATTACAGTCACGTAGGGAAAAACTGTTTTTT. Its translation is CASSELQSRREKLFF.

This chain links TRBV18 with TRBJ1-3; D is unclear. The V gene lost 2 bases and the J gene lost 0 bases, with 14 bases spanning the gap. Per the germline V gene, CDR1 is KGHSH and CDR2 is LQKENI. The CDR3 is made up of 17 amino acids. The CDR3 loop is CASSPIGPTDSGNTIYF. As DNA, the CDR3 is TGTGCCAGCTCACCAATCGGCCCGACCGACTCTGGAAACACCATATATTTT.